This T cell receptor (beta chain) was captured in a study of CD8 T cells in Susac syndrome. Study details: Susac syndrome patients were untreated, on corticosteroids with some adding intravenous immunoglobulin, or on intravenous immunoglobulin only.

Study results and caveats: Within Susac syndrome CD4+ T cell repertoires, clonal expansion was not evident.

The ends lost 4 bases at V and 2 bases at J; junction bases unmatched: 16. The CDR3 contains 19 residues. CDR1 is SQVTM and CDR2 is ANQGSEA in the germline V gene. In the case of this clonotype: Its antigen is still unknown.

Sequencing of TCR beta was performed on blood CD8+ and CD4+ T cells. The RNA input was about 0.45 to 1 ug, and it was reverse transcribed with random hexamers. Multiplex immunoSEQ PCR targeted 54 Vbeta and 13 Jbeta TCR beta segments. TCRdb reprocessed the immunoSEQ multiplex PCR reads via MiXCR and lists one record per CDR3 protein. This repertoire shows more than 150,000 distinct CDR3 sequences, roughly 95% found once; its top ten account for roughly 0.15%. The sample comprised CD4+ T cells from PBMCs. The rearrangement links TRBV29-1 to TRBJ2-1, with 11 bases matching TRBD2. The receptor comes from a human donor with Susac syndrome. The CDR3 DNA is TGCAGCGTTGTCCGTAGGCTAGCGGGGGGCGGGGGCGCCTACAATGAGCAGTTCTTC. Protein: CSVVRRLAGGGGAYNEQFF.